The entry below gives a single T cell receptor beta chain sequence along with its context. Cohorts were assigned according to the clinical history that participants reported. Recovered status in Cohort 3 required two negative PCRs, clearance, or symptom resolution. Trimming cost V 2 bases and J 0 bases, with 4 bases left between them. The CDR3 is 13 amino acids. The data originate from a study of blood T cell repertoires in COVID-19. Repertoires were generated with immunoSEQ multiplex PCR, while TCRdb's copy carries only in-frame clones and drops some. The sample records 300,000 to 350,000 clones, approximately 83% being singletons.

The chain joins TRBV12-3 or TRBV12-4 to TRBJ1-1; D not resolved. Sequencing was done on a sample of PBMCs or T cells enriched from blood (not recorded which). The sequence was collected from a man aged 25-40 years who had recovered from COVID-19. The CDR3, as DNA: TGTGCCAGCAGTTTAAGCTTGAACACTGAAGCTTTCTTT. Translation gives CASSLSLNTEAFF.